This T cell receptor delta chain was observed in a study of Vδ1+ human thymocytes. The junction had 18 bases not matched to a gene; V was cut back by 4 bases and J by 4 bases. The CDR3 loop spans 20 amino acids. In germline, CDR1 is TSWWSYY, CDR2 QGS. Whole-study results and caveats: In the thymus, TRG and TRD repertoires looked highly polyclonal with Gaussian CDR3 lengths.

The template was reverse-transcribed extracted RNA. Pooled V-gene forward primers with one constant-region reverse primer generated the CDR3 amplicons by multiplex PCR. TCRdb re-identified clones in the multiplex PCR reads via CATT. Among about 20,000 delta-chain clones listed, around 7.4% were seen once. A note on this clone: What it binds is unknown.

The J gene is TRDJ2, the V gene TRDV1; 10 positions match TRDD3. The specimen sequenced was Vdelta1+ gamma-delta thymocytes from the thymus. Described subset: FACS-sorted CD3+ TCRalphabeta- TCRVdelta1+ TCRVdelta2- thymocytes. This TCR was recovered from a child in the first two years of life who had congenital heart surgery. The CDR3 sequence: CALGGYSIPTGGSETAQLFF. The CDR3 nucleotides read TGTGCTCTTGGGGGATATTCCATTCCTACTGGGGGATCTGAGACAGCACAACTCTTCTTT.